A selection of T cell receptor beta chains follows, all from one sample in a study of blood T cells in healthy people across ages. TCRdb recomputed calls from the 5' RACE reads with MiXCR, one row per CDR3 protein. Among 1.6 million or so distinct CDR3 sequences listed, about 32% were seen once. The sample comprised blood. The receptors were gathered from a woman in her 30s in good health. The CDR3 runs from the conserved cysteine through the conserved F or W. The D gene is left open where the match is weak. Only some rows state a clone size, as once, few, many or a class for expanded clones.

few	TRBD2	19	TRBV20-1	TRBJ2-4	TGCAGTGCCGATATCCTAGCGGGAGGTGGGGATTTAGCCAAAAACATTCCGTACTTC	CSADILAGGGDLAKNIPYF
-	-	14	TRBV27	TRBJ2-7	TGTGCCAGCAGTCCCTCGGTGATCTCCTACAAGCAGTACTTC	CASSPSVISYKQYF
few	TRBD1	15	TRBV11-3	TRBJ2-5	TGTGCCAGCAGCTCGACAGGGGGGTTCGGAGAGACCCAGTACTTC	CASSSTGGFGETQYF
few	TRBD2	19	TRBV7-2	TRBJ2-1	TGTGCCAGCAGCTCTAGATCTCCCCTAGCGGGAGTGGCTTACAATGAGCAGTTCTTC	CASSSRSPLAGVAYNEQFF
-	-	14	TRBV10-1	TRBJ2-3	TGCGCCAGCAGTGAGTCTGGAGGGGGACTCTCGCAGTATTTT	CASSESGGGLSQYF
-	-	14	TRBV21-1	TRBJ2-7	TGTGCCAGCAGCTGCCGGACAGGGGAATACGAGCAGTACTTC	CASSCRTGEYEQYF
-	-	15	TRBV6-6	TRBJ1-1	TGTGCCAGCAGTTTCGCCAGGGGATCGCACACTGAAGCTTTCTTT	CASSFARGSHTEAFF
few	TRBD2	16	TRBV28	TRBJ2-7	TGTGCCAGCAGTTTATGGGCTAGCGGGAGGTCCTACGAGCAGTACTTC	CASSLWASGRSYEQYF
-	-	14	TRBV11-1	TRBJ1-4	TGTGCCAGCAGCTTAAGAGGGATGGATGAAAAACTGTTTTTT	CASSLRGMDEKLFF
few	TRBD1	14	TRBV29-1	TRBJ2-7	TGCAGCGTTGAAGGGGGGACAGGGGGCTACGAGCAGTACTTC	CSVEGGTGGYEQYF
few	TRBD2	21	TRBV5-1	TRBJ2-1	TGCGCCAGCAGCTTGGTCGTCCGGACGGGACAAAGGACTAGCAACTACAATGAGCAGTTCTTC	CASSLVVRTGQRTSNYNEQFF
-	-	15	TRBV14	TRBJ2-5	TGTGCCAGCAGCCAAAGGGGGTGGTTCGAAGAGACCCAGTACTTC	CASSQRGWFEETQYF
-	-	16	TRBV27	TRBJ2-7	TGTGCCAGCAGTTTATCGACAGGTTTTAGCTCCTACGAGCAGTACTTC	CASSLSTGFSSYEQYF
-	-	13	TRBV6-5	TRBJ1-2	TGTGCCAGTGGACGCCATCCTAACTATGGCTACACCTTC	CASGRHPNYGYTF
-	-	14	TRBV7-3	TRBJ2-7	TGTGCCAGCAGCTCCGAGCCGACCTCCCTCGAGCAGTACTTC	CASSSEPTSLEQYF
-	-	15	TRBV4-1	TRBJ1-2	TGCGCCAGCAGCCAAGAACGAGGCGCTAACTATGGCTACACCTTC	CASSQERGANYGYTF
once	TRBD1	16	TRBV20-1	TRBJ1-5	TGCAGTGCTAGGGTAGGACCGGGACAGCAAAATCAGCCCCAGCATTTT	CSARVGPGQQNQPQHF
-	-	16	TRBV3-1	TRBJ1-2	TGTGCCAGCAGCCAAGATCTAACAAGCACAGGCTATGGCTACACCTTC	CASSQDLTSTGYGYTF
-	-	14	TRBV21-1	TRBJ1-6	TGTGCCAGCAGGGACCGGGGGCGGCATTCACCCCTCCACTTT	CASRDRGRHSPLHF
-	TRBD2	14	TRBV6-6	TRBJ2-7	TGTGCCAGCAGTCGTAGCGGGAGGTGTGCCGAGCAGTACTTC	CASSRSGRCAEQYF
-	TRBD2	17	TRBV5-5	TRBJ2-2	TGTGCCAGCAGTCAAATTCCGGGACTAGCGGGGACCGGGGAGCTGTTTTTT	CASSQIPGLAGTGELFF
-	TRBD2	14	TRBV7-9	TRBJ2-7	TGTGCCAGCCGACCGGGACTAGCGGTCTACGAGCAGTACTTC	CASRPGLAVYEQYF
-	-	16	TRBV3-1	TRBJ2-6	TGTGCCAGCAGCCAAGAGGAGGGAATTGGGGCCAACGTCCTGACTTTC	CASSQEEGIGANVLTF
-	-	17	TRBV7-3	TRBJ2-5	TGTGCCAGCAGACTCCTGCGGGCGAACTCGTACCAAGAGACCCAGTACTTC	CASRLLRANSYQETQYF
-	TRBD2	15	TRBV16	TRBJ2-7	TGTGCCAGCAGCCAACAGGCTAGCGGGGGGTACGAGCAGTACTTC	CASSQQASGGYEQYF
few	TRBD2	15	TRBV3-1	TRBJ2-7	TGTGCCAGCAGCCTTCCGGGACTAGCAGCCTACGAGCAGTACTTC	CASSLPGLAAYEQYF
-	-	16	TRBV7-6	TRBJ2-1	TGTGCCAGCAGCCCACTACTTGGGGTCTCCTACAATGAGCAGTTCTTC	CASSPLLGVSYNEQFF